What follows are 7 T cell receptor beta chains derived from one specimen sequenced in a study of blood T cell repertoires in COVID-19. TCRdb keeps only in-frame clones here, not all; method: immunoSEQ multiplex PCR. The table lists 250,000 to 350,000 clones, roughly 91% of them singletons. The material sequenced was PBMCs or T cells enriched from blood (not recorded which). These TCRs come from a woman in her forties or fifties who had been exposed to COVID-19.

The V call is TRBV2, the J call TRBJ1-6, with 9 bases fitting TRBD1. Germline trimming cut 6 bases from V and 3 bases from J; bases unmatched to any gene: 6. Germline values: CDR1 SNHLY, CDR2 FYNNEI. The CDR3 runs 16 residues. The CDR3 reads CASRSTGGFYNSPLHF. The CDR3 DNA sequence: TGTGCCAGCAGGAGTACAGGGGGCTTCTATAATTCACCCCTCCACTTT.

This chain's CDR3 is CAIKTGVTGGYTF. Here the CDR3 DNA reads TGTGCCATAAAGACAGGGGTAACGGGTGGCTACACCTTC. This chain connects TRBV6-5 to TRBJ1-2; 8 nucleotides line up with TRBD1. Unmatched junction bases numbered 11, after V lost 10 bases and J lost 7 bases. This CDR3 contains 13 residues. Germline CDR1 reads MNHEY; CDR2 reads SVGAGI.

The chain uses TRBV9 and TRBJ1-2; possibly TRBD1 for D (5 bases). The CDR3 has 15 residues. V lost 0 bases to trimming and J lost 8 bases, with 17 bases between them. The germline gives CDR1 SGDLS, CDR2 YYNGEE. CDR3 nucleotide sequence: TGTGCCAGCAGCGTAGAGGGGTCGGGCTCCCTCGGCTACACCTTC. Its translation is CASSVEGSGSLGYTF.

The rearrangement uses TRBV10-1 and TRBJ2-5; 14 positions agree with TRBD2. CDR3 length: 17 amino acids. The J segment lost 5 bases and the V segment lost 2 bases, leaving 7 bases of the junction unmatched. Per germline, CDR1 WNHNN and CDR2 SYGVQD (reference sequence). CDR3 amino acids: CASSEPKTSGGAETQYF. For the CDR3, the DNA is TGCGCCAGCAGTGAGCCAAAGACTAGCGGGGGGGCCGAGACCCAGTACTTC.

The sample holds one count of this clone. The rearrangement links TRBV9 to TRBJ1-2; D call uncertain. V was trimmed by 2 bases and J by 5 bases, leaving 10 bases between them. This CDR3 has 13 residues. Germline V gene sequence: CDR1 SGDLS, CDR2 YYNGEE. The CDR3 bases are TGTGCCAGCAGCGTCCCGGGAGCATATGGCTACACCTTC. Its translation is CASSVPGAYGYTF.

V usage is TRBV2 and J usage is TRBJ1-2; maybe TRBD1 (6 bases). Trimming removed 4 bases from V and 5 bases from J, with 17 bases in between. The CDR3 is 15 amino acids. CDR1 SNHLY and CDR2 FYNNEI come from the germline V gene. As DNA, the CDR3 is TGTGCCAGCAGTGCTCTCGCAGGGGCTGGATATGGCTACACCTTC. As protein: CASSALAGAGYGYTF. The variable domain in full, completed from reference TRBV2 and TRBJ1-2, reads EPEVTQTPSHQVTQMGQEVILRCVPISNHLYFYWYRQILGQKVEFLVSFYNNEISEKSEIFDDQFSVERPDGSNFTLKIRSTKLEDSAMYFCASSALAGAGYGYTFGSGTRLTVV.

This clone was seen just once. The rearrangement joins TRBV19 to TRBJ2-1, with a tentative D call TRBD2 (6 bases). V was clipped by 6 bases and J by 9 bases, with 18 bases between them. This CDR3 has 14 amino acids. Germline CDR1 LNHDA, CDR2 SQIVND (reference sequence). The CDR3 nucleotides are TGTGCCAGTAGGAGTGTACCCGCGGGGACTGAGCAGTTCTTC. Residues: CASRSVPAGTEQFF.